This T cell receptor beta chain was recorded in a study of breast tumors, draining lymph nodes, adjacent tissues. TCRdb reprocessed the multiplex PCR reads with MiXCR, giving one entry per CDR3 protein. The sample has 250,000 or so distinct CDR3 sequences; 30% are singletons. At least ten counts were recorded for this clonotype. Germline lookup yields CDR1 SGHTS and CDR2 YDEGEE. The CDR3 is 15 amino acids. V gave up 1 base and J gave up 1 base, with 11 bases separating them. Samples came from axillary lymph nodes draining the breast cancer. The receptor comes from a female donor with breast cancer. Some clones in this sample may be carry-over from other donors' samples. Sequenced: axillary lymph node tissue. This rearrangement joins TRBV5-8 to TRBJ2-5, with D perhaps matching TRBD1 (5 bases). CDR3 region: CASSLIADSQETQYF. CDR3 nucleotide sequence: TGTGCCAGCAGCTTGATCGCCGACAGCCAAGAGACCCAGTACTTC.